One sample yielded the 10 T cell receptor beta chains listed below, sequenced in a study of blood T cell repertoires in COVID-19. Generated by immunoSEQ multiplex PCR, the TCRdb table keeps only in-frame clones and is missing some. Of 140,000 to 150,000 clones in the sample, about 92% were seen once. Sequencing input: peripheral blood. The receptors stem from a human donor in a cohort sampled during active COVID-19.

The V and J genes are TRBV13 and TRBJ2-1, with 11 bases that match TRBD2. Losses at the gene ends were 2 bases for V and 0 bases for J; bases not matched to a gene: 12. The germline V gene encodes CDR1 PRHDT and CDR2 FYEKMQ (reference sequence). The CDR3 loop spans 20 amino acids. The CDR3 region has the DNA TGTGCCAGCAGCTTAACCGCCGGACTAGCGGGCGGACGCTCCTACAATGAGCAGTTCTTC. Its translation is CASSLTAGLAGGRSYNEQFF.

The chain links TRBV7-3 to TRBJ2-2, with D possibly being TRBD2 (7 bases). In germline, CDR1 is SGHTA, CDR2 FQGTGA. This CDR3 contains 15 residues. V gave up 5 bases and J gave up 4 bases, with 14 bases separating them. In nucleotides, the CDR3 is TGTGCCAGCAGCGGACGGGGGGCTGGCACCGGGGAGCTGTTTTTT. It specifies CASSGRGAGTGELFF.

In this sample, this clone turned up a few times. Here the CDR3 DNA reads TGTGCCAGCACCCCCTTGAGCGGTAGCAATCAGCCCCAGCATTTT. Encoded protein: CASTPLSGSNQPQHF. The chain uses TRBV9 and TRBJ1-5; D gene ambiguous. Germline CDR1 is SGDLS and CDR2 is YYNGEE. The CDR3 is 15 residues long. V was shortened by 6 bases and J by 0 bases, with 13 bases between the two germline ends.

The CDR3 here is CASRDDRVRGNQETQYF. The CDR3 bases are TGTGCCAGCAGAGATGACAGGGTGAGGGGGAATCAAGAGACCCAGTACTTC. The chain uses TRBV2 and TRBJ2-5, with 7 bases fitting TRBD1. This CDR3 is 17 amino acids long. Germline CDR1 reads SNHLY; CDR2 reads FYNNEI. Trimming at V came to 6 bases and at J to 2 bases, leaving 15 bases not matched to a gene.

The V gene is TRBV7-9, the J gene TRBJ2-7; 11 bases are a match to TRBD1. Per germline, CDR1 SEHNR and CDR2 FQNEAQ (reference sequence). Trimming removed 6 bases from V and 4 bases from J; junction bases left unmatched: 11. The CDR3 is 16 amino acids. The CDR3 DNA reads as TGTGCCAGCAGGGCGGTAGGGACAGGGGGGACGTACGAGCAGTACTTC. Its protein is CASRAVGTGGTYEQYF. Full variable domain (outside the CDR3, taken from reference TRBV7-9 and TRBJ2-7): DTGVSQNPRHKITKRGQNVTFRCDPISEHNRLYWYRQTLGQGPEFLTYFQNEAQLEKSRLLSDRFSAERPKGSFSTLEIQRTEQGDSAMYLCASRAVGTGGTYEQYFGPGTRLTVT.

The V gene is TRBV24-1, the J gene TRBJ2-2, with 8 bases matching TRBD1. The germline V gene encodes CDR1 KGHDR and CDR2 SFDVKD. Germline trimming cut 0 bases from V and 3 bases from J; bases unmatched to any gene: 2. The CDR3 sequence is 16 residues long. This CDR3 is CATSDLSGGDTGELFF. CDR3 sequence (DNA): TGTGCCACCAGTGATTTGTCAGGGGGCGACACCGGGGAGCTGTTTTTT.

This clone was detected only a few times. CDR3: CARGSEQGPWTEAFF. The CDR3 DNA follows: TGTGCCAGGGGGTCAGAGCAGGGTCCCTGGACTGAAGCTTTCTTT. V usage is TRBV2 and J usage is TRBJ1-1, with a weak D call TRBD1 (5 bases). Germline V gives CDR1 SNHLY, CDR2 FYNNEI. V was shortened by 9 bases and J by 5 bases, with 22 bases between the two germline ends. CDR3 length: 15 residues.

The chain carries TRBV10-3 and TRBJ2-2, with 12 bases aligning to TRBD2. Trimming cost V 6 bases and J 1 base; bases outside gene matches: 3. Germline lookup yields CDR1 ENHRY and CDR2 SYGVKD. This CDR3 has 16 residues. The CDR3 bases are TGTGCCATCAGGACACTAGCGGGGGGGAACACCGGGGAGCTGTTTTTT. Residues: CAIRTLAGGNTGELFF.

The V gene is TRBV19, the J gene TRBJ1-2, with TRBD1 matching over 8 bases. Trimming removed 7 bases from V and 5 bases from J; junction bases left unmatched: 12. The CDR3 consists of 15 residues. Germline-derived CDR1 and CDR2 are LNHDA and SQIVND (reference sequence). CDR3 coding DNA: TGTGCCAGTATTTCCGAGGACAGGGCCAGGTATGGCTACACCTTC. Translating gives CASISEDRARYGYTF.

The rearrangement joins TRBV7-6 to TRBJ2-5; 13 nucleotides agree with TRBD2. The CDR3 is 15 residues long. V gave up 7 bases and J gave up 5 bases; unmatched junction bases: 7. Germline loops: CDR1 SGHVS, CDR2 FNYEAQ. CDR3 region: CASTEGTSGAETQYF. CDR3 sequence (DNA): TGTGCCAGCACCGAAGGGACTAGCGGGGCTGAGACCCAGTACTTC.